This TCR beta chain was captured in a study of OX40 agonist ivuxolimab in advanced cancers. Study-level background: Having had anti-PD-1, anti-PD-L1 or anti-CTLA-4 therapy before was allowed, and 40% to 45% had some.

The CDR3 runs 16 residues. V was clipped by 1 base and J by 0 bases, with 12 bases between them. Germline loops: CDR1 MGHRA, CDR2 YSYEKL. Using immunoSEQ multiplex PCR, the repertoire was profiled, and TCRdb retains in-frame clones only, with some absent. The table lists about 32,000 clones, about 83% of them singletons. The chain is built from TRBV4-1 and TRBJ1-1; weak D call: TRBD1 (5 bases). Sample: CD4+ or CD8+ T cells sorted from blood, taken in a trial of the OX40 agonist ivuxolimab. This TCR derives from an adult with an advanced solid tumor such as melanoma, head and neck, liver or kidney cancer. The CDR3 reads CASSQVFGGMNTEAFF. In nucleotides, the CDR3 is TGCGCCAGCAGCCAAGTATTCGGGGGAATGAACACTGAAGCTTTCTTT.